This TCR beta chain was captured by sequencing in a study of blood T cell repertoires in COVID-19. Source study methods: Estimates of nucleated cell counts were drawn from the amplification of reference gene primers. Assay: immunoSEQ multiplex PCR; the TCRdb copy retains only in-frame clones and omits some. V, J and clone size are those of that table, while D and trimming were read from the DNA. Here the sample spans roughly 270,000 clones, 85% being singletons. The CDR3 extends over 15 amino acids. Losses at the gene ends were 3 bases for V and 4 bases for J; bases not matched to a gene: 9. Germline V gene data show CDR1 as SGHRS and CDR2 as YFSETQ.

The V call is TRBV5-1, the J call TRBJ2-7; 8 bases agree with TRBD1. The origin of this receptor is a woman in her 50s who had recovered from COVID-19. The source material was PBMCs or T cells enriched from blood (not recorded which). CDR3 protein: CASSSGQGDLYEQYF. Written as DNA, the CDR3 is TGCGCCAGCAGCTCCGGACAGGGAGACCTTTACGAGCAGTACTTC.